The subject of this entry is one T cell receptor (beta chain). The antigen is unknown. The sample is drawn from a study of human CD8 memory T cell subsets. By UMI-labeled 5' RACE, the TCR beta libraries were made. No DNA is given; TCRdb re-called the 5' RACE reads and lists each CDR3 protein once. The repertoire table contains 9,500 to 12,000 distinct CDR3 sequences. It was by negative magnetic separation that total CD8+ T cells were enriched. Each subset gave duplicate vials of approximately 140,000 sorted CD8+ T cells for RNA. Study-wide points: Stem-like memory and precursor exhausted T cell repertoires barely overlapped. The study sequenced T cell receptor beta chains only.

The CDR3 has 18 amino acids. Germline V gene data show CDR1 as DFQATT and CDR2 as SNEGSKA (reference sequence). This TCR was sampled from a human donor in good health. J is TRBJ2-7 and V is TRBV20-1; there is no DNA to check the TCRdb D call of TRBD2. Sequencing used CD8+ T cells from PBMCs. CDR3 in amino acids: CSARGYSGRPTENYEQYF.